One sample yielded the 3 T cell receptor beta chains listed below, sequenced in a study of T cells in tuberculosis. Method: immunoSEQ multiplex PCR; TCRdb's copy keeps in-frame clones and lacks some. The table lists 31,000 or so clones, approximately 85% of them singletons. Described time point: new active TB diagnosis, blood taken before or within 7 days of starting treatment. Source: PBMCs, taken at tuberculosis diagnosis. Receptor source: an adult with tuberculosis.

This clone was counted only a few times. This chain links TRBV28 with TRBJ2-5; D perhaps matches TRBD1 (6 bases). The CDR3 extends over 16 amino acids. V gave up 5 bases and J gave up 2 bases, with 18 bases separating them. Germline V gene sequence: CDR1 MDHEN, CDR2 SYDVKM. The CDR3 region has the DNA TGTGCCAGCAGTCTTGGACAGCAGGCCCTTCAAGAGACCCAGTACTTC. Its translation: CASSLGQQALQETQYF.

The rearrangement uses TRBV10-1 and TRBJ2-2, with 9 bases aligning to TRBD1. CDR3 length: 16 amino acids. With V trimmed by 6 bases and J by 7 bases, 12 bases remained unmatched. CDR1 is WNHNN and CDR2 is SYGVQD in the germline V gene (reference sequence). CDR3 amino acids: CASRPGTGFCIGELFF. The CDR3 bases are TGCGCCAGCAGACCCGGGACAGGGTTTTGCATCGGGGAGCTGTTTTTT.

The chain combines TRBV18 with TRBJ2-4; 10 nucleotides match TRBD2. V dropped 3 bases and J dropped 3; count of bases not matched to a gene: 5. This CDR3 is 16 amino acids long. Germline values: CDR1 KGHSH, CDR2 LQKENI. The CDR3 DNA is TGTGCCAGCTCACCTGGGCTAGCGGGGGACAAAAACATTCAGTACTTC. Encoded protein: CASSPGLAGDKNIQYF.